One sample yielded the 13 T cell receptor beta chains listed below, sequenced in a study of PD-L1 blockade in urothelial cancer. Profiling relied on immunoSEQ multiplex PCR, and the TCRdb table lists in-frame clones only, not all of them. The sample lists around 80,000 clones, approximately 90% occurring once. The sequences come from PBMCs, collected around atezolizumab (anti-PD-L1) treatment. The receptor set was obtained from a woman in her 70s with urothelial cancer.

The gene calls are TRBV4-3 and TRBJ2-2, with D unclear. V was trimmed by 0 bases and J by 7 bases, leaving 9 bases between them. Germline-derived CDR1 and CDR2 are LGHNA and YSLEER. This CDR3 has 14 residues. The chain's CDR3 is CASSQDRVDGELFF. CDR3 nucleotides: TGCGCCAGCAGCCAAGACCGGGTTGACGGGGAGCTGTTTTTT.

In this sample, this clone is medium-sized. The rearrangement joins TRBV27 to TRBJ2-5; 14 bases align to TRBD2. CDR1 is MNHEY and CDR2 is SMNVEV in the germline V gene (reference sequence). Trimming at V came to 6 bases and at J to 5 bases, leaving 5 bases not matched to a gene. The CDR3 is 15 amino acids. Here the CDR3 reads CASRLGTSGSETQYF. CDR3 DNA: TGTGCCAGCAGGCTTGGGACTAGCGGGAGTGAGACCCAGTACTTC.

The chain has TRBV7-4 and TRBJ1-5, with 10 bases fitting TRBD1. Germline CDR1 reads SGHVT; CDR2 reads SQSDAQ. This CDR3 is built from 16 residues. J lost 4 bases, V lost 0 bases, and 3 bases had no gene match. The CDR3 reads CASSLAGGQGNQPQHF. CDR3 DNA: TGTGCCAGCAGCTTAGCGGGGGGACAGGGGAATCAGCCCCAGCATTTT.

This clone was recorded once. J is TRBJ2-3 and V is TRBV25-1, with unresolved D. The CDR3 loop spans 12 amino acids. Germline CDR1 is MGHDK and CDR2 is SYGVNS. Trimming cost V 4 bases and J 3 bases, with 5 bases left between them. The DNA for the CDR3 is TGTGCCAGCAGTGGGCCGACAGATACGCAGTATTTT. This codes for CASSGPTDTQYF.

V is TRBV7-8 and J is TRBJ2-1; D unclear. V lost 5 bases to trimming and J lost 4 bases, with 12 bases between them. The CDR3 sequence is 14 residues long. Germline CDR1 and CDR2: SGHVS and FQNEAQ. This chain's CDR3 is CASSPLSLYNEQFF. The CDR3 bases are TGTGCCAGCAGCCCATTATCTCTATACAATGAGCAGTTCTTC.

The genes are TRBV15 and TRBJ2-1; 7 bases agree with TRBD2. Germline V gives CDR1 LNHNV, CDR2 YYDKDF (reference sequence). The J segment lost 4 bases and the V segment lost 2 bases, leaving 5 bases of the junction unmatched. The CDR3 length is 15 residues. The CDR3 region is CATSRHAGGYNEQFF. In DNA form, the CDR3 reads TGTGCCACCAGCAGACACGCCGGGGGGTACAATGAGCAGTTCTTC.

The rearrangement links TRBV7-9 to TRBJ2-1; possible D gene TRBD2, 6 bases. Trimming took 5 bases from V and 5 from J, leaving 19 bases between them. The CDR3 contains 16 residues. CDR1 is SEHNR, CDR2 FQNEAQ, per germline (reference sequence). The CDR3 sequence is CASSPTRDWMNNEQFF. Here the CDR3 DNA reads TGTGCCAGCAGCCCGACCCGGGACTGGATGAACAATGAGCAGTTCTTC.

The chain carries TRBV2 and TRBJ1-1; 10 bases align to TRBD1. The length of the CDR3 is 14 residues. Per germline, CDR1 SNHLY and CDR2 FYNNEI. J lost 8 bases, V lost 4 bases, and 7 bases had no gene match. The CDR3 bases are TGTGCCAGCAGTGGCGGACAGGGGGTTAGGGAAGCTTTCTTT. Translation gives CASSGGQGVREAFF. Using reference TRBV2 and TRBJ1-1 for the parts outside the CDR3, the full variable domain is EPEVTQTPSHQVTQMGQEVILRCVPISNHLYFYWYRQILGQKVEFLVSFYNNEISEKSEIFDDQFSVERPDGSNFTLKIRSTKLEDSAMYFCASSGGQGVREAFFGQGTRLTVV.

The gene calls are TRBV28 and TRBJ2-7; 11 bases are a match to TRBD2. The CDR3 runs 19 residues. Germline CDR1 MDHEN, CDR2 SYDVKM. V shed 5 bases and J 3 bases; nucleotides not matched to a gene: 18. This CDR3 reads CASSDHGGGASGRFYEQYF. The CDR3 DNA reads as TGTGCCAGCAGTGACCATGGAGGGGGGGCTAGCGGGAGGTTCTACGAGCAGTACTTC.

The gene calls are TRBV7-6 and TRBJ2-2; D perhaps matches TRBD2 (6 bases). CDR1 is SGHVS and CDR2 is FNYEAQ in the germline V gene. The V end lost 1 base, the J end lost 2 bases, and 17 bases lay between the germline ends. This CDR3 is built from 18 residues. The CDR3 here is CASSLVPGLGGNTGELFF. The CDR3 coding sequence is TGTGCCAGCAGCTTAGTTCCCGGGCTCGGGGGAAACACCGGGGAGCTGTTTTTT. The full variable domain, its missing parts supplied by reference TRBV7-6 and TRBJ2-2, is GAGVSQSPRYKVTKRGQDVALRCDPISGHVSLYWYRQALGQGPEFLTYFNYEAQQDKSGLPNDRFSAERPEGSISTLTIQRTEQRDSAMYRCASSLVPGLGGNTGELFFGEGSRLTVL.

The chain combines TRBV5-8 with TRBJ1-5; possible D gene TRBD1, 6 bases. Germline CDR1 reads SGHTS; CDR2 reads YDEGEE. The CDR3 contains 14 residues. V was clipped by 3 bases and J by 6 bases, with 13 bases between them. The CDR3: CASSSTGYGQPQHF. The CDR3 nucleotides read TGTGCCAGCAGCTCCACAGGGTATGGTCAGCCCCAGCATTTT. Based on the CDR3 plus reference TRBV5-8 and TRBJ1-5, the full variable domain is EAGVTQSPTHLIKTRGQQATLRCSPISGHTSVYWYQQALGLGLQFLLWYDEGEERNRGNFPPRFSGRQFPNYSSELNVNALELEDSALYLCASSSTGYGQPQHFGDGTRLSIL.

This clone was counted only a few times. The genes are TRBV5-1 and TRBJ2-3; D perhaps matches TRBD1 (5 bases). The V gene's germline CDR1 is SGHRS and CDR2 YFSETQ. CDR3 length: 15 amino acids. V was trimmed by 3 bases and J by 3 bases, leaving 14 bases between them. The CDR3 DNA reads TGCGCCAGCAGCTCACAACAGGCCCAAACAGATACGCAGTATTTT. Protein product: CASSSQQAQTDTQYF. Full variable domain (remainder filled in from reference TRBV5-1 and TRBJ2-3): KAGVTQTPRYLIKTRGQQVTLSCSPISGHRSVSWYQQTPGQGLQFLFEYFSETQRNKGNFPGRFSGRQFSNSRSEMNVSTLELGDSALYLCASSSQQAQTDTQYFGPGTRLTVL.

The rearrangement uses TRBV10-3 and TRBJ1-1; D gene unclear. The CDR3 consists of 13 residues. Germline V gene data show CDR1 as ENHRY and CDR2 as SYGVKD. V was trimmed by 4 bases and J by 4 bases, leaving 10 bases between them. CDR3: CAISGEQSTEAFF. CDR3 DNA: TGTGCCATCAGTGGTGAGCAAAGCACTGAAGCTTTCTTT.